These 22 T cell receptor beta chains share one sample of origin, sequenced in a study of identical twins. TCRdb re-called the 5' RACE reads through MiXCR, storing one row per CDR3 protein. The table shows 450,000 or so distinct CDR3 sequences, with around 24% occurring only once. This sample also appeared in a second study, on T cells expressing NK-cell markers.

Sequencing input: CD4+ T cells sorted from blood. Receptor source: a woman aged 18-29 years in good health.

The chain uses TRBV5-1 and TRBJ2-3, with D maybe TRBD1 (5 bases). Germline V CDR1 and CDR2: SGHRS, YFSETQ. Between the trimmed V and J ends, which lost 4 bases and 4 bases, there was a span of 16 bases. The CDR3 length is 15 residues. This CDR3 reads CASSLMLGQADTQYF. The CDR3 bases are TGCGCCAGCAGCCTGATGTTGGGGCAGGCAGATACGCAGTATTTT.

This chain connects TRBV9 to TRBJ2-1, with D possibly being TRBD2 (5 bases). Germline V lookup: CDR1 SGDLS, CDR2 YYNGEE. This CDR3 has 13 amino acids. Trimming removed 2 bases at V and 8 bases at J, with 11 bases between. The CDR3 is CASSVHWRDEQFF. In DNA form, the CDR3 reads TGTGCCAGCAGCGTTCATTGGCGGGATGAGCAGTTCTTC.

J is TRBJ1-1 and V is TRBV29-1; 8 positions match TRBD1. This CDR3 contains 13 residues. The V and J ends lost 7 bases and 1 base, in that order; junction bases with no gene match: 5. Germline V gives CDR1 SQVTM, CDR2 ANQGSEA. CDR3 bases: TGCAGCGCCCCGGGACAGGCGAACACTGAAGCTTTCTTT. Residues: CSAPGQANTEAFF.

The CDR3 DNA is TGTGCCAGTAGACCGGGACAGGCGAGGGACGAGCAGTACTTC. It is translated as CASRPGQARDEQYF. This chain links TRBV5-5 with TRBJ2-7; 8 bases fit TRBD1. Germline values: CDR1 SGHKS, CDR2 YYEKEE (reference sequence). The J segment lost 5 bases and the V segment lost 8 bases, leaving 12 bases of the junction unmatched. The CDR3 is made up of 14 amino acids.

V usage is TRBV29-1 and J usage is TRBJ2-5; 12 bases line up with TRBD1. Per the germline V gene, CDR1 is SQVTM and CDR2 is ANQGSEA. CDR3 size: 16 residues. With V trimmed by 7 bases and J by 5 bases, 14 bases remained unmatched. The CDR3 DNA sequence: TGCAGCGCCGGGACAGGGGGCAGGATAATTTCGGAGACCCAGTACTTC. Translating gives CSAGTGGRIISETQYF.

This clonotype was recorded a few times. The V and J genes are TRBV20-1 and TRBJ2-1; D might be TRBD1 or TRBD2, each matching 5 bases. Deletions cut 4 bases from V and 0 bases from J, with 13 bases between. Germline V gives CDR1 DFQATT, CDR2 SNEGSKA (reference sequence). This CDR3 has 15 amino acids. CDR3: CSAKKGPYSYNEQFF. The DNA of the CDR3 is TGCAGTGCTAAGAAGGGACCGTACTCCTACAATGAGCAGTTCTTC.

The CDR3 sequence: CASSFAGDQETQYF. For the CDR3, the DNA is TGCGCCAGCAGCTTCGCGGGCGACCAAGAGACCCAGTACTTC. The rearrangement links TRBV5-1 to TRBJ2-5; D possibly corresponds to TRBD2 (5 bases). The CDR3 has 14 amino acids. Germline V lookup: CDR1 SGHRS, CDR2 YFSETQ. With 2 bases removed from V and 0 bases from J, the gap between germline ends came to 8 bases.

This clonotype has only a few counts. The CDR3 spells CASSYRDTGELFF. In DNA, the CDR3 is TGTGCCAGCAGTTACAGGGACACCGGGGAGCTGTTTTTT. The rearrangement joins TRBV6-2 or TRBV6-3 to TRBJ2-2; D not resolved. Per germline, CDR1 MNHEY and CDR2 SVGEGT. V lost 2 bases and J lost 3, with 4 bases in between. The CDR3 has 13 amino acids.

This clonotype occurred a few times. The rearrangement uses TRBV29-1 and TRBJ2-3; 10 positions agree with TRBD2. This CDR3 region has 14 residues. Germline V gene sequence: CDR1 SQVTM, CDR2 ANQGSEA. V shed 5 bases and J 4 bases; nucleotides not matched to a gene: 6. CDR3 in amino acids: CSVTSGRAADTQYF. The CDR3 bases are TGCAGCGTTACCAGCGGGAGGGCCGCAGATACGCAGTATTTT.

The chain couples TRBV15 to TRBJ1-5; D unresolved. In germline, CDR1 is LNHNV, CDR2 YYDKDF (reference sequence). Trimming shortened V by 1 base and J by 4 bases, and 2 bases separated the two germline ends. The CDR3 covers 12 residues. The CDR3 region has the DNA TGTGCCACCAGCAGAGGTAATCAGCCCCAGCATTTT. Residues: CATSRGNQPQHF.

This clonotype was picked up a small number of times. The chain is built from TRBV6-1 and TRBJ1-2; 7 nucleotides align to TRBD1. The germline gives CDR1 MNHNS, CDR2 SASEGT. This CDR3 spans 15 amino acids. V lost 6 bases and J lost 7; bases outside the gene matches: 14. CDR3 in DNA: TGTGCCAGCAGCCCAGGGTTAGGGACAGAGTCTGGCTACACCTTC. It yields the protein CASSPGLGTESGYTF.

There are many counts of this clonotype. This chain uses TRBV10-3 with TRBJ2-1; D unresolved. V was pared by 11 bases and J by 8 bases, with 13 bases between. Germline V gives CDR1 ENHRY, CDR2 SYGVKD. The CDR3 is made up of 11 amino acids. CDR3 bases: TGTGCCTCGTTAGACGTTCATGAGCAGTTCTTC. Protein product: CASLDVHEQFF.

V and J are TRBV5-1 and TRBJ2-5; the D call may be TRBD1 or TRBD2 (5 bases each). This CDR3 has 15 residues. Germline lookup yields CDR1 SGHRS and CDR2 YFSETQ. The V gene lost 3 bases and the J gene lost 1 base, with 13 bases spanning the gap. CDR3 in DNA: TGCGCCAGCAGCTGGTTGATGGGGGTCCAAGAGACCCAGTACTTC. Protein sequence: CASSWLMGVQETQYF. The full variable domain, rest sourced from reference TRBV5-1 and TRBJ2-5, is KAGVTQTPRYLIKTRGQQVTLSCSPISGHRSVSWYQQTPGQGLQFLFEYFSETQRNKGNFPGRFSGRQFSNSRSEMNVSTLELGDSALYLCASSWLMGVQETQYFGPGTRLLVL.

This clonotype was found a few times. The chain recombines TRBV20-1 with TRBJ2-3; TRBD1 matches at 7 bases. J gave up 6 bases and V 6 bases, and 12 bases lay outside the gene matches. The CDR3 sequence is 14 residues long. Germline CDR1 and CDR2: DFQATT and SNEGSKA (reference sequence). The CDR3 nucleotides read TGCAGTGCCGCACCGGGACAGAAAGGTGATACGCAGTATTTT. Its translation: CSAAPGQKGDTQYF.

The gene calls are TRBV5-1 and TRBJ2-1, with TRBD1 matching 9 bases. Germline V CDR1 and CDR2: SGHRS, YFSETQ. V shed 4 bases, J shed 13 bases, and the junction held 3 bases outside the gene matches. The CDR3 contains 11 residues. The CDR3 here is CASSTDRGQFF. In DNA, the CDR3 is TGCGCCAGCAGCACGGACAGGGGACAGTTCTTC.

This clonotype was recorded a few times. No conserved phenylalanine or tryptophan ends this CDR3, so it is likely a read error. The DNA is left out, because the CDR3 cannot be placed on it with certainty; the CDR3 is given as TCRdb lists it. The chain combines TRBV30 with TRBJ1-2; TRBD1, the D gene given by the table, was not confirmed from the DNA. The CDR3 adds up to 11 amino acids, both ends counted. Per the germline V gene, CDR1 is GTSNPN and CDR2 is SVGIG (reference sequence). CDR3: CAWGTGRQWLA.

This clonotype was observed a few times. This chain joins TRBV20-1 and TRBJ2-7, with 10 bases matching TRBD1. The CDR3 totals 15 residues. The V gene end was trimmed by 5 bases and the J gene end by 5 bases; junction bases not matched to a gene: 12. Germline values: CDR1 DFQATT, CDR2 SNEGSKA (reference sequence). CDR3 sequence (DNA): TGCAGTGCTTCAACCGGGACAGGGGTTGTCCACGAGCAGTACTTC. Encoded protein: CSASTGTGVVHEQYF.

This chain joins TRBV20-1 and TRBJ2-1, with unresolved D. Germline V CDR1 and CDR2: DFQATT, SNEGSKA (reference sequence). V shed 3 bases and J shed 0 bases, with 9 bases lying between them. CDR3 size: 14 residues. Here the CDR3 DNA reads TGCAGTGCTAGGGCGGAGAGCTCCTACAATGAGCAGTTCTTC. Translating gives CSARAESSYNEQFF.

This clonotype has just a few counts. J is TRBJ2-7 and V is TRBV5-6; 11 bases are a match to TRBD2. The CDR3 is 18 amino acids. From germline, CDR1 is SGHDT and CDR2 YYEEEE. Germline trimming cut 0 bases from V and 4 bases from J; bases unmatched to any gene: 12. CDR3 nucleotides: TGTGCCAGCAGCTTGGCCTACTTAACTAGCGGGAGACAATACGAGCAGTACTTC. This translates into CASSLAYLTSGRQYEQYF.

The chain recombines TRBV5-6 with TRBJ2-1; D is uncertain. CDR1 and CDR2 (germline): SGHDT, YYEEEE. The CDR3 sequence is 12 residues long. V was trimmed by 3 bases and J by 5 bases, leaving 6 bases between them. The CDR3 here is CASSSYDNEQFF. The CDR3 bases are TGTGCCAGCAGCTCCTACGACAATGAGCAGTTCTTC.

The rearrangement links TRBV4-2 to TRBJ2-7, with 8 bases aligning to TRBD2. The CDR3 covers 15 residues. In germline, CDR1 is LGHNA, CDR2 YNFKEQ. Trimming cost V 1 base and J 4 bases; bases outside gene matches: 6. The DNA for the CDR3 is TGTGCCAGCAGCCAAGTAATACTAGCGGAGTACGAGCAGTACTTC. It encodes CASSQVILAEYEQYF.

This clonotype came up many times. The chain joins TRBV12-3 or TRBV12-4 to TRBJ2-7, with D perhaps matching TRBD1 (6 bases). The CDR3 consists of 13 residues. The V gene lost 2 bases and the J gene lost 7 bases, with 12 bases spanning the gap. The CDR3 loop is CASSLRDRREQYF. The CDR3 nucleotides are TGTGCCAGCAGTTTACGAGACAGGAGGGAGCAGTACTTC.